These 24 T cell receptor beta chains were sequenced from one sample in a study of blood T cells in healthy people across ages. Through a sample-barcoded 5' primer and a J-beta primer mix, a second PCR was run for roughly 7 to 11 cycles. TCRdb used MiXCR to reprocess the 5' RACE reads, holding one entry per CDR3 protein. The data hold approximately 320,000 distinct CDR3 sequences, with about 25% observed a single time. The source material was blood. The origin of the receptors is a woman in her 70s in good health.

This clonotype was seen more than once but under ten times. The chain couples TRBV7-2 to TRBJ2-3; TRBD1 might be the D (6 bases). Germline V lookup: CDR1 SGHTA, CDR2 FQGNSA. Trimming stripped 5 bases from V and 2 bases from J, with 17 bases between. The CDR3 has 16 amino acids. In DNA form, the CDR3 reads TGTGCCAGCAGCCGGACGACAGGATTTAACACAGATACGCAGTATTTT. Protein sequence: CASSRTTGFNTDTQYF.

Written as DNA, the CDR3 is TGTGCCAGCAGTCCCAGGGTTGGGGAGCAGTACTTC. Its protein product is CASSPRVGEQYF. The chain employs TRBV6-5 and TRBJ2-5, with D possibly being TRBD1 or TRBD2 (5 bases each). Germline V gene sequence: CDR1 MNHEY, CDR2 SVGAGI. The CDR3 is made up of 12 amino acids. Trimming removed 5 bases from V and 11 bases from J, with 15 bases in between.

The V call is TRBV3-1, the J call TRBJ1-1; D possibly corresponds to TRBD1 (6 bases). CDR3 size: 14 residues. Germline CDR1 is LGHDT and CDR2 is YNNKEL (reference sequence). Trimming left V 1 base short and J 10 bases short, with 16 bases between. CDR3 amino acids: CASSQGGGGLGAFF. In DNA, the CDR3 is TGTGCCAGCAGCCAAGGGGGAGGGGGTCTTGGAGCTTTCTTT.

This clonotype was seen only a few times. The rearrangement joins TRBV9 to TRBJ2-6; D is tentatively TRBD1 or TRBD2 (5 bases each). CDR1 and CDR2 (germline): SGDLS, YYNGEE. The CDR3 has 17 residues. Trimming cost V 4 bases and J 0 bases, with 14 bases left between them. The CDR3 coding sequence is TGTGCCAGCAGCCTGAGGGACGGACGCTCTGGGGCCAACGTCCTGACTTTC. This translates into CASSLRDGRSGANVLTF.

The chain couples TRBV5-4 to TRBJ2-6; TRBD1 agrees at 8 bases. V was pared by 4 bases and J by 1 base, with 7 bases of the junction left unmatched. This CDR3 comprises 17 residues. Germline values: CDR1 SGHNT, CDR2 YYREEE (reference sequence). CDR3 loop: CASSLRQGQSGANVLTF. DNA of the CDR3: TGTGCCAGCAGCCTTCGACAGGGGCAGTCTGGGGCCAACGTCCTGACTTTC. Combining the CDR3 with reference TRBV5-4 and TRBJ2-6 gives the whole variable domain ETGVTQSPTHLIKTRGQQVTLRCSSQSGHNTVSWYQQALGQGPQFIFQYYREEENGRGNFPPRFSGLQFPNYSSELNVNALELDDSALYLCASSLRQGQSGANVLTFGAGSRLTVL.

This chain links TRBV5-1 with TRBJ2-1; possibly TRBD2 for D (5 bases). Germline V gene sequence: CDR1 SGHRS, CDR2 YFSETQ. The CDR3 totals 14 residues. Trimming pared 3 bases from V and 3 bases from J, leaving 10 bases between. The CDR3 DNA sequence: TGCGCCAGCAGCTCCGGGGTGAACTACAATGAGCAGTTCTTC. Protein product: CASSSGVNYNEQFF.

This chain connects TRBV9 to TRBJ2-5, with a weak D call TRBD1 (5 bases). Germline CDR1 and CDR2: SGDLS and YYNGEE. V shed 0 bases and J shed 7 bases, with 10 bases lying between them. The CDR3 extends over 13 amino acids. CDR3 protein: CASSVAFQGTQYF. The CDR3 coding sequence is TGTGCCAGCAGCGTAGCTTTTCAGGGGACCCAGTACTTC.

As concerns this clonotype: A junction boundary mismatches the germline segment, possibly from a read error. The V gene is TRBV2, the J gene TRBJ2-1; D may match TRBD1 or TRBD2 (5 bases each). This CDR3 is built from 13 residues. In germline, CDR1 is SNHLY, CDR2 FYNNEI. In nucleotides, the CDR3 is TGTGCCAGCATTGAAGGGGAGTACAATGAGCAGTTCTTC. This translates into CASIEGEYNEQFF.

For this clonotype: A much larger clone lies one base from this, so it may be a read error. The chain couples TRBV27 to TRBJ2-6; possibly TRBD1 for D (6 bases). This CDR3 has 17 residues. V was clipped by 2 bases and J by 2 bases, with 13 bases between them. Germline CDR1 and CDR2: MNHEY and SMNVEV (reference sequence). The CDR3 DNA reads TGTGCCAGCAGTTTACAGGGGAGTCACGCTGGGGCCAACGTCCTGACTTTC. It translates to CASSLQGSHAGANVLTF.

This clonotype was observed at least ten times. The CDR3, as DNA: TGTGCCAGCAGTGAATGGGATGGGGGGTCAGCTTTCTTT. It is translated as CASSEWDGGSAFF. This sequence joins TRBV25-1 and TRBJ1-1; tentatively, D is TRBD1 (5 bases). Germline values: CDR1 MGHDK, CDR2 SYGVNS. CDR3 size: 13 residues. V was pared by 1 base and J by 10 bases, with 13 bases between.

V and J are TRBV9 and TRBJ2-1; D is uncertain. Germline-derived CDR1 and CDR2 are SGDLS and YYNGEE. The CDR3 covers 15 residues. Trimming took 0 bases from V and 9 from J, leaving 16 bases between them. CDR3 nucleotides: TGTGCCAGCAGCGTAGACCTCCTTGGGGTAGGTGAGCAGTTCTTC. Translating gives CASSVDLLGVGEQFF.

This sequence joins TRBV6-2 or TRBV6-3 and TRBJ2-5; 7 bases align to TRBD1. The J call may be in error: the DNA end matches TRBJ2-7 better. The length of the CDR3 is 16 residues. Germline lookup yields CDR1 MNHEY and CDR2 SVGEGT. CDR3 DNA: TGTGCCAGCAGGGAAGTCCCCAGGGGGTTTTCCTACGAGCAGTACTTC. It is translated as CASREVPRGFSYEQYF.

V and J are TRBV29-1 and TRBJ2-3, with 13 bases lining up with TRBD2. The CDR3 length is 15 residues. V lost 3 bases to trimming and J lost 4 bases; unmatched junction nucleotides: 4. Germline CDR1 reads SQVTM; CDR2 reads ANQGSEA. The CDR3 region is CSVDGLAGVADTQYF. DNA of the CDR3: TGCAGCGTTGACGGACTAGCGGGAGTAGCAGATACGCAGTATTTT.

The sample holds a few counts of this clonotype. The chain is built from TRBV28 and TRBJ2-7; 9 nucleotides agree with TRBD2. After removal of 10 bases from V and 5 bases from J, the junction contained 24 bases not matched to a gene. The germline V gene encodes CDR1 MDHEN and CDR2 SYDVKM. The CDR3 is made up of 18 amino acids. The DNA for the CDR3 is TGTGCCACCGCCCCAGGCCCCGAACTCATAGCGGGAGAGCACGAGCAGTACTTC. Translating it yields CATAPGPELIAGEHEQYF.

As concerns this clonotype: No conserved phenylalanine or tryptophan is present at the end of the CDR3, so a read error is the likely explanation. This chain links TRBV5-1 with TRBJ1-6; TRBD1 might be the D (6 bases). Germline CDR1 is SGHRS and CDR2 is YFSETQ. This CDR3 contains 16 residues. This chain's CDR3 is CASGLDRNSYNSPLHS. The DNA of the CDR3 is TGCGCCAGCGGCTTGGACAGAAACTCCTATAATTCACCCCTCCACTCT.

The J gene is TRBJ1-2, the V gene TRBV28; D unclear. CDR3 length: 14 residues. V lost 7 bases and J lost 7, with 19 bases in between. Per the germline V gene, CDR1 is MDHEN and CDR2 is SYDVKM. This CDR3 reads CASTPDGGNFGYTF. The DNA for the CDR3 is TGTGCCAGCACTCCGGACGGTGGAAATTTTGGCTACACCTTC.

CDR3 loop: CASSLEEPTDTQYF. CDR3 nucleotides: TGCGCCAGCAGCTTGGAGGAGCCAACAGATACGCAGTATTTT. This chain uses TRBV5-1 with TRBJ2-3, with no clear D. There are 14 residues in the CDR3. V lost 0 bases to trimming and J lost 3 bases, with 8 bases between them. CDR1 and CDR2 (germline): SGHRS, YFSETQ.

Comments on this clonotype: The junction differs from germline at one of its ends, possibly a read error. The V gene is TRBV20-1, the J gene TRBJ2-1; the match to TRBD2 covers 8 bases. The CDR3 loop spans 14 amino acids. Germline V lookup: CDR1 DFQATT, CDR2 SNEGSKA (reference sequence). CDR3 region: CSVPARGGFNERFF. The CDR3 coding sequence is TGCAGTGTCCCTGCTCGGGGGGGATTCAATGAGCGGTTCTTC.

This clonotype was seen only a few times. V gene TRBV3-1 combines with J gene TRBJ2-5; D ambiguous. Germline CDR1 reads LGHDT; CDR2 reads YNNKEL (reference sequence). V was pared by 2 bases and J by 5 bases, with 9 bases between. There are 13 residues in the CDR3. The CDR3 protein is CASSQLERETQYF. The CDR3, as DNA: TGTGCCAGCAGCCAACTAGAAAGGGAGACCCAGTACTTC.

This CDR3 reads CASSPPGLDEQYF. The CDR3 DNA is TGTGCCAGCAGCCCCCCCGGACTTGACGAGCAGTACTTC. The V and J genes are TRBV3-1 and TRBJ2-1; D is perhaps TRBD2 (5 bases). Judging by the DNA end, TRBJ2-7 fits better; the J call may be wrong. The germline V gene encodes CDR1 LGHDT and CDR2 YNNKEL (reference sequence). This CDR3 comprises 13 residues.

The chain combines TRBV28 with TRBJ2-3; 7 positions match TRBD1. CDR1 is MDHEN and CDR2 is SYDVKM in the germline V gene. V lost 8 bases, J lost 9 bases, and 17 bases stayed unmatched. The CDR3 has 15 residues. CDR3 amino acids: CASLLRDRQSSTQYF. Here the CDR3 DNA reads TGTGCCAGCCTTCTACGGGACAGACAAAGTTCCACGCAGTATTTT.

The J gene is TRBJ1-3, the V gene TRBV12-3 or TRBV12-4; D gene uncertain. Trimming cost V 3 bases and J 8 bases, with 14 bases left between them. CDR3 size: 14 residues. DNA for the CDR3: TGTGCCAGCAGTTTGGGCGGCAATGAGTACACCATATATTTT. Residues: CASSLGGNEYTIYF.

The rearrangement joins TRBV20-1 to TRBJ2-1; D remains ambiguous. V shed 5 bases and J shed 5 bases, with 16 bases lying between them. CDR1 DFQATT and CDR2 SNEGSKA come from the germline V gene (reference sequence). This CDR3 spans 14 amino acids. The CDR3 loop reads CSAQDPLVHNEQFF. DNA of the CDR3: TGCAGTGCTCAAGACCCGCTCGTCCACAATGAGCAGTTCTTC.

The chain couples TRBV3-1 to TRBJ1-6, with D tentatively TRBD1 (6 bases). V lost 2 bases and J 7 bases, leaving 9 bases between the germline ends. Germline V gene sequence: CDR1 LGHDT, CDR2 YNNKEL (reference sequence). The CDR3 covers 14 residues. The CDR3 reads CASSQNQGNSPLHF. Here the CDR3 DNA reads TGTGCCAGCAGCCAAAACCAGGGGAATTCACCCCTCCACTTT. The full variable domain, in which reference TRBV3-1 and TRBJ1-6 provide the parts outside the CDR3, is DTAVSQTPKYLVTQMGNDKSIKCEQNLGHDTMYWYKQDSKKFLKIMFSYNNKELIINETVPNRFSPKSPDKAHLNLHINSLELGDSAVYFCASSQNQGNSPLHFGNGTRLTVT.